Presented here are 32 T cell receptor beta chains from one specimen sequenced in a study of CD8 T cells in Susac syndrome. The RNA input was about 0.5 to 1 ug, and it was reverse transcribed with random hexamers. In TCRdb, the immunoSEQ multiplex PCR reads were re-called with MiXCR into one record per CDR3 protein. The profile shows 190,000 or so distinct CDR3 sequences, about 95% of them singletons. The sequenced sample was CD4+ T cells from PBMCs. These receptors came from a human donor with multiple sclerosis.

The V and J genes are TRBV30 and TRBJ1-6, with D possibly TRBD1 on 5 matching bases. The CDR3 totals 15 residues. The germline gives CDR1 GTSNPN, CDR2 SVGIG (reference sequence). The V gene lost 2 bases and the J gene lost 10 bases, with 18 bases spanning the gap. For the CDR3, the DNA is TGTGCCTGGAGTATCGGGGGTCCCGTAGGATCACCCCTCCACTTT. Translated: CAWSIGGPVGSPLHF.

The V call is TRBV15, the J call TRBJ2-7; the D call may be TRBD1 or TRBD2 (5 bases each). V lost 3 bases to trimming and J lost 7 bases, with 7 bases between them. CDR1 is LNHNV and CDR2 is YYDKDF in the germline V gene (reference sequence). The CDR3 runs to 11 residues. The chain's CDR3 is CATSRGEEQYF. DNA for the CDR3: TGTGCCACCAGCAGGGGGGAAGAGCAGTACTTC.

The V gene is TRBV2, the J gene TRBJ2-5, with a possible D match to TRBD2 (6 bases). The CDR3 has 15 residues. Looked up from germline, CDR1 is SNHLY and CDR2 is FYNNEI. The V end lost 6 bases, the J end lost 2 bases, and 16 bases lay between the germline ends. The CDR3 loop reads CASSQTRGLQETQYF. DNA for the CDR3: TGTGCCAGCAGCCAGACACGGGGACTGCAAGAGACCCAGTACTTC.

V and J are TRBV6-5 and TRBJ2-7; a possible D gene is TRBD1 (6 bases). CDR3 size: 15 residues. Germline loops: CDR1 MNHEY, CDR2 SVGAGI. Trimming shortened V by 7 bases and J by 6 bases, and 22 bases separated the two germline ends. The CDR3 coding sequence is TGTGCCAGCACCCCCTCGGACAGTCGTGGATCCGAGCAGTACTTC. This translates into CASTPSDSRGSEQYF.

The chain joins TRBV12-3 or TRBV12-4 to TRBJ1-2; tentatively, D is TRBD1 (6 bases). The CDR3 is made up of 14 amino acids. Trimming pared 5 bases from V and 4 bases from J, leaving 14 bases between. CDR3 in DNA: TGTGCCAGCAGTCCGGCCAGGGGACTCTATGGCTACACCTTC. It encodes CASSPARGLYGYTF.

A single count supports this clonotype. The chain has TRBV20-1 and TRBJ2-1; maybe TRBD2 (6 bases). The CDR3 is made up of 14 amino acids. The V end was cut by 7 bases, the J end by 4 bases, with 17 bases between. Germline V CDR1 and CDR2: DFQATT, SNEGSKA (reference sequence). Written as DNA, the CDR3 is TGCAGTGGAACGGAGGGACGGGGGTACAATGAGCAGTTCTTC. Residues: CSGTEGRGYNEQFF.

The chain joins TRBV30 to TRBJ1-6, with TRBD1 matching over 11 bases. CDR1 is GTSNPN and CDR2 is SVGIG in the germline V gene (reference sequence). The CDR3 is 12 residues long. V lost 5 bases to trimming and J lost 10 bases; unmatched junction nucleotides: 1. CDR3 loop: CAWGTGGSPLHF. The CDR3 nucleotides are TGTGCCTGGGGGACAGGGGGATCACCCCTCCACTTT.

The J gene is TRBJ2-2, the V gene TRBV25-1; D ambiguous. Germline CDR1 and CDR2: MGHDK and SYGVNS. This CDR3 is 14 amino acids long. Deletions cut 4 bases from V and 7 bases from J, with 13 bases between. The CDR3 DNA is TGTGCCAGCAGTGGACTTGGTGTAAGCGGGGAGCTGTTTTTT. Its protein product is CASSGLGVSGELFF.

The rearrangement links TRBV19 to TRBJ1-1; 7 nucleotides line up with TRBD1. The germline CDR1 and CDR2 sequences are LNHDA and SQIVND (reference sequence). The CDR3 loop spans 14 amino acids. Germline trimming cut 7 bases from V and 4 bases from J; bases unmatched to any gene: 9. The DNA for the CDR3 is TGTGCCAGTACCGGACAGGCGTTCGGCACTGAAGCTTTCTTT. The encoded protein is CASTGQAFGTEAFF.

This CDR3 reads CSVAALGVGEAFF. In DNA, the CDR3 is TGCAGCGTTGCGGCTTTGGGTGTCGGTGAAGCTTTCTTT. The V and J genes are TRBV29-1 and TRBJ1-1, with D unclear. From germline, CDR1 is SQVTM and CDR2 ANQGSEA. V shed 4 bases and J shed 7 bases, with 16 bases lying between them. This CDR3 spans 13 amino acids.

The chain links TRBV29-1 to TRBJ2-1, with 12 bases fitting TRBD2. V dropped 3 bases and J dropped 6; count of bases not matched to a gene: 3. Germline V gene sequence: CDR1 SQVTM, CDR2 ANQGSEA. This CDR3 has 14 amino acids. The CDR3 loop reads CSVDPSGGANEQFF. The CDR3 DNA sequence: TGCAGCGTTGACCCTAGCGGGGGGGCCAATGAGCAGTTCTTC.

The V and J genes are TRBV14 and TRBJ1-6; D ambiguous. This CDR3 contains 11 residues. Trimming took off 0 bases at V and 9 bases at J, with 0 bases between the two ends. Germline CDR1 is SGHDN and CDR2 is FVKESK. DNA of the CDR3: TGTGCCAGCAGCCAAGATTCACCCCTCCACTTT. This gives the protein CASSQDSPLHF.

This rearrangement joins TRBV5-1 to TRBJ1-6, with unresolved D. Looked up from germline, CDR1 is SGHRS and CDR2 is YFSETQ. The CDR3 extends over 14 amino acids. The germline V and J ends were trimmed by 4 bases and 0 bases, with 5 bases remaining between them. The CDR3 spells CASSESSYNSPLHF. Written as DNA, the CDR3 is TGCGCCAGCAGCGAGAGCTCCTATAATTCACCCCTCCACTTT.

This chain links TRBV5-4 with TRBJ2-1; no clear D gene. This CDR3 is built from 12 residues. The germline gives CDR1 SGHNT, CDR2 YYREEE (reference sequence). Trimming left V 7 bases short and J 0 bases short, with 5 bases between. This CDR3 is CASASSYNEQFF. The CDR3 bases are TGTGCCAGCGCGTCCTCCTACAATGAGCAGTTCTTC.

The rearrangement links TRBV9 to TRBJ2-2; D possibly corresponds to TRBD1 (5 bases). The V end lost 2 bases, the J end lost 6 bases, and 11 bases lay between the germline ends. Germline CDR1 and CDR2: SGDLS and YYNGEE. The CDR3 consists of 14 residues. CDR3 region: CASSVAGHPGELFF. The CDR3 nucleotides read TGTGCCAGCAGCGTGGCAGGGCATCCCGGGGAGCTGTTTTTT.

The chain combines TRBV30 with TRBJ2-7, with no clear D. V was cut by 2 bases and J by 7 bases, with 12 bases left in between. Germline V gives CDR1 GTSNPN, CDR2 SVGIG (reference sequence). This CDR3 comprises 12 residues. The CDR3 DNA follows: TGTGCCTGGAGTCAGGTTCTTGGGGAGCAGTACTTC. Translating gives CAWSQVLGEQYF.

The chain employs TRBV3-1 and TRBJ1-6; no firm D call. The V end lost 4 bases, the J end lost 10 bases, and 8 bases lay between the germline ends. This CDR3 region has 12 residues. The V gene's germline CDR1 is LGHDT and CDR2 YNNKEL (reference sequence). DNA of the CDR3: TGTGCCAGCAGCCTGCCTATGTCACCCCTCCACTTT. It is translated as CASSLPMSPLHF. Supplemented by reference TRBV3-1 and TRBJ1-6, the full variable domain reads DTAVSQTPKYLVTQMGNDKSIKCEQNLGHDTMYWYKQDSKKFLKIMFSYNNKELIINETVPNRFSPKSPDKAHLNLHINSLELGDSAVYFCASSLPMSPLHFGNGTRLTVT.

The chain links TRBV6-1 to TRBJ2-5; 11 bases are shared with TRBD2. CDR1 and CDR2 (germline): MNHNS, SASEGT. The CDR3 length is 17 residues. With V trimmed by 7 bases and J by 2 bases, 12 bases remained unmatched. DNA of the CDR3: TGTGCCAGCAACGGCCGACTAGCGGGGTCTGAACAAGAGACCCAGTACTTC. It encodes CASNGRLAGSEQETQYF.

The chain is built from TRBV6-5 and TRBJ2-5; tentative D call: TRBD2 (5 bases). The germline V and J ends were trimmed by 5 bases and 14 bases, with 9 bases remaining between them. The CDR3 covers 9 residues. CDR1 is MNHEY and CDR2 is SVGAGI in the germline V gene. The CDR3 region is CASSEGPYF. In nucleotides, the CDR3 is TGTGCCAGCAGTGAGGGCCCTTACTTC.

J is TRBJ1-4 and V is TRBV15; no definite D call. The CDR3 covers 15 residues. Trimming removed 1 base from V and 0 bases from J, with 6 bases in between. CDR1 LNHNV and CDR2 YYDKDF come from the germline V gene (reference sequence). CDR3 nucleotide sequence: TGTGCCACCAGCAGAGTAGGAGCAACTAATGAAAAACTGTTTTTT. This gives the protein CATSRVGATNEKLFF. The whole variable domain, remainder taken from reference TRBV15 and TRBJ1-4, is DAMVIQNPRYQVTQFGKPVTLSCSQTLNHNVMYWYQQKSSQAPKLLFHYYDKDFNNEADTPDNFQSRRPNTSFCFLDIRSPGLGDTAMYLCATSRVGATNEKLFFGSGTQLSVL.

The chain combines TRBV30 with TRBJ1-6, with D maybe TRBD1 (6 bases). Germline V gene sequence: CDR1 GTSNPN, CDR2 SVGIG (reference sequence). V dropped 3 bases and J dropped 9 bases, with 12 bases sitting between them. CDR3 size: 13 residues. The CDR3 sequence is CAWSAQTGSPLHF. The CDR3 nucleotides read TGTGCCTGGAGCGCTCAGACAGGTTCACCCCTCCACTTT.

This clonotype was observed once. The genes are TRBV19 and TRBJ1-6, with D perhaps TRBD1 (6 bases). The CDR3 is 14 residues long. The germline gives CDR1 LNHDA, CDR2 SQIVND (reference sequence). V dropped 3 bases and J dropped 3 bases, with 6 bases sitting between them. As DNA, the CDR3 is TGTGCCAGTAGTATGACAGGCTATAATTCACCCCTCCACTTT. This gives the protein CASSMTGYNSPLHF.

The chain combines TRBV3-1 with TRBJ2-7, with D possibly matching TRBD1 (5 bases). The V and J ends lost 5 bases and 2 bases respectively, with 10 bases between them. The CDR3 totals 13 residues. Germline CDR1 is LGHDT and CDR2 is YNNKEL (reference sequence). The CDR3 here is CASSIQGAYEQYF. DNA for the CDR3: TGTGCCAGCAGCATACAAGGGGCCTACGAGCAGTACTTC.

This chain links TRBV29-1 with TRBJ1-3; D possibly corresponds to TRBD1 (6 bases). CDR1 SQVTM and CDR2 ANQGSEA come from the germline V gene. Trimming left V 6 bases short and J 0 bases short, with 9 bases between. This CDR3 contains 13 residues. Here the CDR3 reads CSVGQNSGNTIYF. CDR3 coding DNA: TGCAGCGTGGGACAAAACTCTGGAAACACCATATATTTT.

In its sample, this clonotype was seen once. This sequence joins TRBV29-1 and TRBJ2-5; possible D gene TRBD2, 6 bases. Germline-derived CDR1 and CDR2 are SQVTM and ANQGSEA. Trimming took 5 bases from V and 1 from J, leaving 17 bases between them. This CDR3 is built from 15 residues. The CDR3 DNA reads as TGCAGCGTTCAGGGAGGAGTGGCGGCCCAAGAGACCCAGTACTTC. Translation gives CSVQGGVAAQETQYF.

The chain uses TRBV7-8 and TRBJ1-6, with D perhaps matching TRBD1 (6 bases). This CDR3 has 17 amino acids. V lost 3 bases to trimming and J lost 4 bases, with 16 bases between them. Germline V gene data show CDR1 as SGHVS and CDR2 as FQNEAQ. CDR3 bases: TGTGCCAGCAGCTTCTCTATCGGGGGGCCTTATAATTCACCCCTCCACTTT. It yields the protein CASSFSIGGPYNSPLHF.

The J gene is TRBJ2-7, the V gene TRBV20-1, with 9 bases that match TRBD1. Germline V gene sequence: CDR1 DFQATT, CDR2 SNEGSKA (reference sequence). The V segment lost 1 base and the J segment 2 bases; nucleotides outside the gene matches: 9. The CDR3 extends over 16 amino acids. CDR3 DNA sequence: TGCAGTGCTAGAGTTCAACCCGGGACAGGGACCTACGAGCAGTACTTC. Translated: CSARVQPGTGTYEQYF.

The chain employs TRBV7-9 and TRBJ2-7; D is unclear. Trimming took 1 base from V and 7 from J, leaving 17 bases between them. Germline V gives CDR1 SEHNR, CDR2 FQNEAQ (reference sequence). The CDR3 loop spans 15 amino acids. In DNA form, the CDR3 reads TGTGCCAGCAGCTTAGTGTCCGGATTGGGGAATGAGCAGTACTTC. Residues: CASSLVSGLGNEQYF.

This clonotype occurred once. The rearrangement joins TRBV24-1 to TRBJ2-3; D remains ambiguous. The germline gives CDR1 KGHDR, CDR2 SFDVKD. The CDR3 is made up of 14 amino acids. Trimming took 2 bases from V and 7 from J, leaving 12 bases between them. The CDR3 here is CATSDSIGLNTQYF. The CDR3 bases are TGTGCCACCAGTGATTCCATCGGGCTGAATACGCAGTATTTT.

The chain carries TRBV2 and TRBJ1-1; 10 nucleotides agree with TRBD1. With V trimmed by 8 bases and J by 6 bases, 9 bases remained unmatched. The length of the CDR3 is 14 residues. CDR1 SNHLY and CDR2 FYNNEI come from the germline V gene. The CDR3 is CASPGTGEGAEAFF. The CDR3, as DNA: TGTGCCAGCCCGGGGACAGGGGAAGGGGCTGAAGCTTTCTTT.

The V call is TRBV7-9, the J call TRBJ2-7; TRBD1 is a possible D gene (6 bases). This CDR3 is 16 amino acids long. V was clipped by 5 bases and J by 2 bases, with 19 bases between them. CDR1 is SEHNR and CDR2 is FQNEAQ in the germline V gene (reference sequence). CDR3 region: CASSGSGTNIPYEQYV. The CDR3 DNA follows: TGTGCCAGCAGCGGATCCGGGACAAACATCCCCTACGAGCAGTACGTC.

This chain uses TRBV6-2 or TRBV6-3 with TRBJ2-6; D may be TRBD2 (5 bases). The V gene lost 2 bases and the J gene lost 0 bases, with 5 bases spanning the gap. Looked up from germline, CDR1 is MNHEY and CDR2 is SVGEGT. CDR3 size: 15 residues. CDR3 nucleotide sequence: TGTGCCAGCAGTTACGGGAGCTCTGGGGCCAACGTCCTGACTTTC. Its protein is CASSYGSSGANVLTF.